This entry features one T cell receptor (beta chain) sequence. Cohort allocation depended upon clinical history that participants reported. Assay used: immunoSEQ multiplex PCR; TCRdb lists only in-frame clones, some missing. The data hold roughly 200,000 clones, with around 85% observed a single time. V was shortened by 4 bases and J by 0 bases, with 17 bases between the two germline ends. The CDR3 sequence is 17 residues long. Germline V gives CDR1 SGHKS, CDR2 YYEKEE (reference sequence). The sample originates from a study of blood T cell repertoires in COVID-19. Study context: Samples taken during acute and convalescent COVID-19 were collected in the United States, Italy and Spain. PBMCs, B-cell-depleted T cells, or T cells were the source of the cDNA or gDNA that made up the material.

Sequencing input: PBMCs or T cells enriched from blood (not recorded which). This TCR was sampled from a man aged 40-49 years who had recovered from COVID-19. The chain links TRBV5-5 to TRBJ1-3; unclear D gene. The CDR3 reads CASSGEEVRSSGNTIYF. As DNA, the CDR3 is TGTGCCAGCAGCGGGGAGGAAGTCCGAAGCTCTGGAAACACCATATATTTT.